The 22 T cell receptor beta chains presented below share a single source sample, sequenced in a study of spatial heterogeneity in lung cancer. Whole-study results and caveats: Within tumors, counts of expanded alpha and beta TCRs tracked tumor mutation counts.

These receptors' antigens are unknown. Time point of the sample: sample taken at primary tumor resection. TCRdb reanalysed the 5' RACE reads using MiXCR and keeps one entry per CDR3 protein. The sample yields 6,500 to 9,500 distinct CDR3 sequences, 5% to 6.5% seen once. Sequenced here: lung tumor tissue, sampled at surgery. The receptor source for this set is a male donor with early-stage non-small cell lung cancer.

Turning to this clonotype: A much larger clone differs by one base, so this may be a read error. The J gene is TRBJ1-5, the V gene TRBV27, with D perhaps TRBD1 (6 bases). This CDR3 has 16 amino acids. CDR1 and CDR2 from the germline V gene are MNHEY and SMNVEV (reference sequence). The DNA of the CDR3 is TGTGTCAGCAGCCTAAGGGGGGCGCGGGTCTCTCAGCCCCAGCATTTT. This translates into CVSSLRGARVSQPQHF.

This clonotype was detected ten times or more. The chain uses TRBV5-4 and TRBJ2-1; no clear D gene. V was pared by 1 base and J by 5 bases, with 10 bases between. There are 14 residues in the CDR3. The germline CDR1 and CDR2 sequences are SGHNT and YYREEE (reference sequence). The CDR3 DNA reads TGTGCCAGCAGCTTGAGACTGGAGAACAATGAGCAGTTCTTC. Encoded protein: CASSLRLENNEQFF.

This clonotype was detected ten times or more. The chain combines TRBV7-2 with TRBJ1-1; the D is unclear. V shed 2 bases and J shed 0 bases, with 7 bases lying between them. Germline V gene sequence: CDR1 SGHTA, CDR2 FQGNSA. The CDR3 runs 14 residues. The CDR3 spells CASSLIQMNTEAFF. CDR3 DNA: TGTGCCAGCAGCTTAATACAGATGAACACTGAAGCTTTCTTT.

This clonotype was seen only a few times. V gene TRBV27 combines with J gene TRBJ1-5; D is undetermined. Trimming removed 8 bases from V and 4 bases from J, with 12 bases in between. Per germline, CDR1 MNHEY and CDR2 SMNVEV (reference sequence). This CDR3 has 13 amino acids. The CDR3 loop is CASRSDGNQPQHF. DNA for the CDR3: TGTGCCAGCCGGTCGGATGGTAATCAGCCCCAGCATTTT.

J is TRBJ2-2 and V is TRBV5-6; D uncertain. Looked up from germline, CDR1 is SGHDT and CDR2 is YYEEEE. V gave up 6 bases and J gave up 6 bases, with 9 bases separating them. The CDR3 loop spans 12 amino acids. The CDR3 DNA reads TGTGCCAGCACCCTAAAGGCCGGGGAGCTGTTTTTT. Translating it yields CASTLKAGELFF.

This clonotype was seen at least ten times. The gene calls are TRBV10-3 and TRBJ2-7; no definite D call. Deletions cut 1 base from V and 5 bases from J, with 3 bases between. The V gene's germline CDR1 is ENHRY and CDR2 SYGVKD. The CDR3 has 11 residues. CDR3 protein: CAISEFHEQYF. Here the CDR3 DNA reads TGTGCCATCAGTGAGTTCCACGAGCAGTACTTC.

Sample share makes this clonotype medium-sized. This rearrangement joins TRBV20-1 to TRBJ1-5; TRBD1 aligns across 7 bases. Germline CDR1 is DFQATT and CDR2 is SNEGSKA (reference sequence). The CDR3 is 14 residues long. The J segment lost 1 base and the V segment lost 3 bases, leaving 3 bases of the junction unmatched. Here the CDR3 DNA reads TGCAGTGCTAGCAGGGGACAGAGCAATCAGCCCCAGCATTTT. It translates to CSASRGQSNQPQHF.

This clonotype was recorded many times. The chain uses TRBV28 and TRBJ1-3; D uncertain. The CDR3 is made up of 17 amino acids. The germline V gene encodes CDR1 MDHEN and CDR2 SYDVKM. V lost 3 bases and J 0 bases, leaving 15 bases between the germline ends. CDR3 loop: CASSFPEVLGSGNTIYF. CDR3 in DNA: TGTGCCAGCAGTTTTCCCGAAGTATTAGGCTCTGGAAACACCATATATTTT.

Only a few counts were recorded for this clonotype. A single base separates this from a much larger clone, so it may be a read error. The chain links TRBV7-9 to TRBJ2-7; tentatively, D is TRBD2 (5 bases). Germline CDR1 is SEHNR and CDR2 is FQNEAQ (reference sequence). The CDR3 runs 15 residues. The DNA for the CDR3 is TGTGTCAGCAGCTTAGCGCAACAGAATTACTACGAGCAGTACTTC. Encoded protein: CVSSLAQQNYYEQYF.

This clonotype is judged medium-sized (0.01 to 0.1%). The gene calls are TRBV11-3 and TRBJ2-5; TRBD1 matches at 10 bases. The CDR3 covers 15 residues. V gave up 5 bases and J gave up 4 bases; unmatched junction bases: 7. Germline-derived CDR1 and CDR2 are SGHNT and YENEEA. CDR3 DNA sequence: TGTGCCAGCAGCCTGCGACAGGGGGCTATAGAGACCCAGTACTTC. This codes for CASSLRQGAIETQYF.

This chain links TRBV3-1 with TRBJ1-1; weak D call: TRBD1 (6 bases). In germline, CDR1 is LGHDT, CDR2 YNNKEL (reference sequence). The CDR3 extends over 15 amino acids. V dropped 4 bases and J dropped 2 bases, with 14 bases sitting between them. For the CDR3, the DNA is TGTGCCAGCAGCCTACAAACAGGGCGAAACACTGAAGCTTTCTTT. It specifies CASSLQTGRNTEAFF.

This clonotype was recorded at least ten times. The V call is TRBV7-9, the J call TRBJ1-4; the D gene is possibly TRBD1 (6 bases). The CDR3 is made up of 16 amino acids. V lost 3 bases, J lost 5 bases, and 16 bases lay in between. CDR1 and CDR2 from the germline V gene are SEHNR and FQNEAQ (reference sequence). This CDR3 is CASSLDRQTRNEKLFF. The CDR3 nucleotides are TGTGCCAGCAGCTTGGACAGACAGACCCGCAATGAAAAACTGTTTTTT.

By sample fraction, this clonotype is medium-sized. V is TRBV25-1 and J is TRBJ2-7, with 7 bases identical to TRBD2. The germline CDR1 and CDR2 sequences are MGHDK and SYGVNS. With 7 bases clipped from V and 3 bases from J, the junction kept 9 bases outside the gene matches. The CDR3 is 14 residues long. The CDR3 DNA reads TGTGCCAGCATAGGGAGTGCGGGAGTCTACGAGCAGTACTTC. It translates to CASIGSAGVYEQYF.

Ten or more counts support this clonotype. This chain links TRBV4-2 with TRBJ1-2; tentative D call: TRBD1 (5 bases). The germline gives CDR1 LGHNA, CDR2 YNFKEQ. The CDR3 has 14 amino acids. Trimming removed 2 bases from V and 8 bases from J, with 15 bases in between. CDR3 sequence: CASSQSGTAGGYTF. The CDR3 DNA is TGTGCCAGCAGCCAATCCGGGACGGCGGGCGGCTACACCTTC.

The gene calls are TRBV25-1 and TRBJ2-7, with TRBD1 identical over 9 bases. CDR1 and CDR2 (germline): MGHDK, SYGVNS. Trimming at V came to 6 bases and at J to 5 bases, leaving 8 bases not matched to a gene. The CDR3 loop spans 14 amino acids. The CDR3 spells CASSRHRGRDEQYF. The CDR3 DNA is TGTGCCAGCAGCAGGCACAGGGGGCGGGACGAGCAGTACTTC.

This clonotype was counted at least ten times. CDR3 bases: TGTGCCAGCAGCTTAGAGGGATATGGCTACACCTTC. It specifies CASSLEGYGYTF. The J gene is TRBJ1-2, the V gene TRBV7-9, with D unclear. This CDR3 comprises 12 residues. Germline V gene data show CDR1 as SEHNR and CDR2 as FQNEAQ (reference sequence). V lost 1 base and J 5 bases, leaving 5 bases between the germline ends.

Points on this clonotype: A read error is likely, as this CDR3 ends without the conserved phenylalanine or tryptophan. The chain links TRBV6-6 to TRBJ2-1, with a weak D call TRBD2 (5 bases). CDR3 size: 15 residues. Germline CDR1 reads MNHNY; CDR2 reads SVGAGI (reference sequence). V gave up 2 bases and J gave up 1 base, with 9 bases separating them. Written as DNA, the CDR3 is TGTGCCAGCAGTTACAAAAGCGGTTCCTACAATGAGCAGTTCTCC. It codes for CASSYKSGSYNEQFS.

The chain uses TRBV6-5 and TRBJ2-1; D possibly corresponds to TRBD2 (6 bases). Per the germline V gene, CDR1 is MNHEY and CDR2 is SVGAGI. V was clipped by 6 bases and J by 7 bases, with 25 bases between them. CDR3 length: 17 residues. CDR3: CASRPSPAGSIVNEQFF. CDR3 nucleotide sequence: TGTGCCAGCAGACCTTCACCCGCGGGGAGCATCGTGAATGAGCAGTTCTTC.

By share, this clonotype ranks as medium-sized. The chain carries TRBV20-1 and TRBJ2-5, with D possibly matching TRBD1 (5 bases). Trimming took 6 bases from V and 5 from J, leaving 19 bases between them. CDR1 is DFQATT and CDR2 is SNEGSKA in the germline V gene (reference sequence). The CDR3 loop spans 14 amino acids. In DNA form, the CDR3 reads TGCAGTGCGCGAAAAAATGGGGCCGGGGAGACCCAGTACTTC. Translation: CSARKNGAGETQYF.

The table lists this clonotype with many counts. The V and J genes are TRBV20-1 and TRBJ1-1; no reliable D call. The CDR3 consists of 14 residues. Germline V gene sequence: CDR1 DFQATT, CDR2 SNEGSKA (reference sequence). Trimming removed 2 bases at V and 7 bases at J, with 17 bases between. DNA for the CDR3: TGCAGTGCTAGAAGCCTTGCCTATAATATTGAAGCTTTCTTT. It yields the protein CSARSLAYNIEAFF.

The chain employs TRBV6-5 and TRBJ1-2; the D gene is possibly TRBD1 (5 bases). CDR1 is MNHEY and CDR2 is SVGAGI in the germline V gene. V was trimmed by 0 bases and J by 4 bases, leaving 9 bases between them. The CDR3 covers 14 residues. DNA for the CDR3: TGTGCCAGCAGTTACTCGACAGATCTCTATGGCTACACCTTC. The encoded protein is CASSYSTDLYGYTF.

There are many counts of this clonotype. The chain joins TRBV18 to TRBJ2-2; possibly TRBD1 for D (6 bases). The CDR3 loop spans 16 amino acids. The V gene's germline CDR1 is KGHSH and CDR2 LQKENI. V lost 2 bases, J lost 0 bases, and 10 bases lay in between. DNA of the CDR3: TGTGCCAGCTCACCATTGGGGGCTACGAACACCGGGGAGCTGTTTTTT. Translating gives CASSPLGATNTGELFF. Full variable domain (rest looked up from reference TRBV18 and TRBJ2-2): NAGVMQNPRHLVRRRGQEARLRCSPMKGHSHVYWYRQLPEEGLKFMVYLQKENIIDESGMPKERFSAEFPKEGPSILRIQQVVRGDSAAYFCASSPLGATNTGELFFGEGSRLTVL.